One sample yielded the 17 T cell receptor beta chains listed below, sequenced in a study of cytotoxic CD8 clonotypes in ibrutinib-treated CLL. The data were produced by immunoSEQ multiplex PCR, yet TCRdb's version contains in-frame clones alone and is incomplete. This table holds 30,000 to 50,000 clones, around 67% found once. Sequencing was performed on PBMCs, taken at disease progression, from a patient treated with ibrutinib. Every receptor here comes from a human donor with chronic lymphocytic leukemia.

This chain links TRBV5-1 with TRBJ1-4; D is possibly TRBD1 (6 bases). V dropped 3 bases and J dropped 9 bases, with 18 bases sitting between them. Germline CDR1 and CDR2: SGHRS and YFSETQ. The length of the CDR3 is 15 residues. CDR3 loop: CASSSQINTGQKLFF. The CDR3 region has the DNA TGCGCCAGCAGCTCCCAAATTAATACAGGGCAAAAACTGTTTTTT.

V is TRBV6-4 and J is TRBJ1-1; no definite D call. This CDR3 is built from 13 residues. V was trimmed by 6 bases and J by 1 base, leaving 9 bases between them. Per the germline V gene, CDR1 is MRHNA and CDR2 is SNTAGT. Written as DNA, the CDR3 is TGTGCCAGCAGATCCGAAAAGAACACTGAAGCTTTCTTT. It is translated as CASRSEKNTEAFF.

The rearrangement links TRBV7-9 to TRBJ2-7; TRBD2 aligns across 7 bases. The CDR3 sequence is 15 residues long. The germline V gene has CDR1 SEHNR and CDR2 FQNEAQ (reference sequence). Trimming removed 4 bases from V and 2 bases from J; junction bases left unmatched: 8. This CDR3 reads CASSSPAGVAYEQYF. The DNA of the CDR3 is TGTGCCAGCAGCTCACCCGCGGGAGTGGCCTACGAGCAGTACTTC.

This clone is labeled medium-sized. The chain recombines TRBV25-1 with TRBJ2-7, with 8 bases that match TRBD2. There are 12 residues in the CDR3. Germline V gene sequence: CDR1 MGHDK, CDR2 SYGVNS. V shed 5 bases, J shed 6 bases, and the junction held 3 bases outside the gene matches. The chain's CDR3 is CASSTGGSEQYF. For the CDR3, the DNA is TGTGCCAGCAGTACGGGAGGGAGCGAGCAGTACTTC.

This sequence joins TRBV5-4 and TRBJ2-3; 7 bases are shared with TRBD2. The CDR3 spans 15 residues. Looked up from germline, CDR1 is SGHNT and CDR2 is YYREEE (reference sequence). J was trimmed by 4 bases and V by 1 base; bases with no gene match: 6. CDR3 DNA: TGTGCCAGCAGCTTGATCCAGCGGGGCTCAGATACGCAGTATTTT. Translating gives CASSLIQRGSDTQYF.

This chain links TRBV5-1 with TRBJ1-3; no clear D. CDR3 length: 16 amino acids. V gave up 0 bases and J gave up 0 bases, with 10 bases separating them. The germline gives CDR1 SGHRS, CDR2 YFSETQ. The CDR3 loop is CASSLAASNSGNTIYF. CDR3 coding DNA: TGCGCCAGCAGCTTGGCCGCCAGTAACTCTGGAAACACCATATATTTT.

This chain uses TRBV2 with TRBJ2-3; 10 positions match TRBD2. The germline V gene encodes CDR1 SNHLY and CDR2 FYNNEI. V dropped 4 bases and J dropped 1; count of bases not matched to a gene: 11. The CDR3 runs 18 residues. CDR3 DNA: TGTGCCAGCAGTGCTCGGCTAGCGGGAGCTAGCGGCACAGATACGCAGTATTTT. It yields the protein CASSARLAGASGTDTQYF.

V usage is TRBV30 and J usage is TRBJ1-1; the D gene is possibly TRBD1 (6 bases). Trimming stripped 4 bases from V and 7 bases from J, with 19 bases between. CDR1 GTSNPN and CDR2 SVGIG come from the germline V gene (reference sequence). The CDR3 has 14 residues. The chain's CDR3 is CAWKARGRFGEAFF. CDR3 nucleotide sequence: TGTGCCTGGAAGGCCCGGGGGCGGTTTGGTGAAGCTTTCTTT.

The J gene is TRBJ2-2, the V gene TRBV7-2; D possibly corresponds to TRBD1 (5 bases). The germline gives CDR1 SGHTA, CDR2 FQGNSA. The V and J ends lost 4 bases and 7 bases respectively, with 16 bases between them. CDR3 length: 15 residues. This CDR3 reads CASSSTSGWFGELFF. The CDR3, as DNA: TGTGCCAGCAGCTCGACATCAGGGTGGTTCGGGGAGCTGTTTTTT.

The genes are TRBV9 and TRBJ2-3; 9 bases line up with TRBD2. This CDR3 has 17 amino acids. In germline, CDR1 is SGDLS, CDR2 YYNGEE. V shed 4 bases, J shed 2 bases, and the junction held 11 bases outside the gene matches. The DNA of the CDR3 is TGTGCCAGCAGCCCTGCTGGGACTAGCAGTCCCACAGATACGCAGTATTTT. Encoded protein: CASSPAGTSSPTDTQYF.

V and J are TRBV29-1 and TRBJ2-1; possibly TRBD2 for D (6 bases). This CDR3 is 13 amino acids long. Per the germline V gene, CDR1 is SQVTM and CDR2 is ANQGSEA. With 4 bases removed from V and 4 bases from J, the gap between germline ends came to 11 bases. CDR3 amino acids: CSVVGTEYNEQFF. The CDR3 DNA reads as TGCAGCGTTGTGGGGACTGAATACAATGAGCAGTTCTTC.

This sequence joins TRBV7-2 and TRBJ1-5, with 7 bases fitting TRBD1. This CDR3 comprises 13 residues. Germline V gene sequence: CDR1 SGHTA, CDR2 FQGNSA. The junction had 3 bases not matched to a gene; V was cut back by 6 bases and J by 4 bases. CDR3 nucleotides: TGTGCCAGCAGAGGACAGGTTAATCAGCCCCAGCATTTT. Its translation: CASRGQVNQPQHF. Variable domain in full (rest from reference TRBV7-2 and TRBJ1-5): GAGVSQSPSNKVTEKGKDVELRCDPISGHTALYWYRQSLGQGLEFLIYFQGNSAPDKSGLPSDRFSAERTGGSVSTLTIQRTQQEDSAVYLCASRGQVNQPQHFGDGTRLSIL.

The rearrangement uses TRBV11-2 and TRBJ2-2, with D maybe TRBD2 (5 bases). With 5 bases removed from V and 7 bases from J, the gap between germline ends came to 14 bases. CDR1 and CDR2 (germline): SGHAT, FQNNGV. This CDR3 contains 14 residues. For the CDR3, the DNA is TGTGCCAGCAGCCACGGGGATGTCTTCGGGGAGCTGTTTTTT. Translated, it gives CASSHGDVFGELFF.

Only a few counts were recorded for this clone. V gene TRBV29-1 combines with J gene TRBJ2-1, with unresolved D. The germline V gene has CDR1 SQVTM and CDR2 ANQGSEA. Trimming took off 4 bases at V and 6 bases at J, with 13 bases between the two ends. This CDR3 contains 13 residues. In DNA, the CDR3 is TGCAGCGTTGCGAATCGACAAGGCAATGAGCAGTTCTTC. Translation gives CSVANRQGNEQFF.

The chain uses TRBV7-2 and TRBJ2-2; D is unresolved. Germline assignment: CDR1 SGHTA and CDR2 FQGNSA. The germline V and J ends were trimmed by 0 bases and 6 bases, with 11 bases remaining between them. This CDR3 is 15 amino acids long. The CDR3 bases are TGTGCCAGCAGCTTAGCGCGCGTGTTCTCCGGGGAGCTGTTTTTT. This codes for CASSLARVFSGELFF.

This clone has just one count. The chain is built from TRBV19 and TRBJ1-3, with no clear D. Germline CDR1 is LNHDA and CDR2 is SQIVND (reference sequence). CDR3 length: 15 amino acids. The V end was cut by 5 bases, the J end by 0 bases, with 11 bases between. CDR3 sequence (DNA): TGTGCCAGTAGTTTCTCGGGGAGCTCTGGAAACACCATATATTTT. Its translation is CASSFSGSSGNTIYF.

The chain has TRBV6-6 and TRBJ1-1; no definite D call. Germline V gene lookup returns CDR1 MNHNY and CDR2 SVGAGI (reference sequence). The CDR3 extends over 13 amino acids. With 9 bases removed from V and 1 base from J, the gap between germline ends came to 12 bases. CDR3 DNA: TGTGCCAGTCCCAACGGCAAGAACACTGAAGCTTTCTTT. Translated: CASPNGKNTEAFF.